Following are 26 T cell receptor beta chains from one sample sequenced in a study of technical replicates of blood from several donors. Data came from immunoSEQ multiplex PCR; TCRdb stores just in-frame clones and leaves some out. The table has tens of thousands of clones, 90% to 95% seen once. The sample consisted of T cells isolated from PBMCs. The origin of the receptors is a human donor in good health.

V is TRBV2 and J is TRBJ1-1; weak D call: TRBD1 (5 bases). This CDR3 is built from 15 residues. Trimming took 4 bases from V and 1 from J, leaving 13 bases between them. CDR1 SNHLY and CDR2 FYNNEI come from the germline V gene. Here the CDR3 DNA reads TGTGCCAGCAGTGTGGCGACAGTGCCGAACACTGAAGCTTTCTTT. This codes for CASSVATVPNTEAFF.

The J gene is TRBJ1-1, the V gene TRBV10-3; unclear D gene. CDR1 and CDR2 (germline): ENHRY, SYGVKD. There are 13 residues in the CDR3. V gave up 0 bases and J gave up 10 bases, with 12 bases separating them. CDR3 in DNA: TGTGCCATCAGTGAGTCAGAGGGAACCCGAGCTTTCTTT. It specifies CAISESEGTRAFF.

The rearrangement uses TRBV7-6 and TRBJ2-1; TRBD2 agrees at 10 bases. The CDR3 totals 17 residues. Germline-derived CDR1 and CDR2 are SGHVS and FNYEAQ. V was pared by 6 bases and J by 1 base, with 9 bases of the junction left unmatched. CDR3 sequence reads: CASSLNSGRYSYNEQFF. The CDR3 DNA sequence: TGTGCCAGCAGTTTGAATAGCGGGAGGTATTCCTACAATGAGCAGTTCTTC.

The chain joins TRBV10-3 to TRBJ1-4; 12 bases fit TRBD1. Looked up from germline, CDR1 is ENHRY and CDR2 is SYGVKD. CDR3 length equals 14 residues. J was trimmed by 7 bases and V by 6 bases; bases with no gene match: 3. CDR3 residues: CAIRGQGAGEKLFF. The DNA for the CDR3 is TGTGCCATCAGGGGACAGGGGGCAGGTGAAAAACTGTTTTTT.

The rearrangement uses TRBV4-1 and TRBJ2-1; the match to TRBD2 covers 14 bases. The CDR3 totals 17 residues. CDR1 is MGHRA, CDR2 YSYEKL, per germline. V dropped 1 base and J dropped 10; count of bases not matched to a gene: 9. For the CDR3, the DNA is TGCGCCAGCAGCCAAGCCACGGGACTAGCGGGAGAAGGCGAGCAGTTCTTC. This sequence encodes CASSQATGLAGEGEQFF.

V is TRBV5-4 and J is TRBJ1-1; D ambiguous. With 2 bases removed from V and 0 bases from J, the gap between germline ends came to 14 bases. The CDR3 runs to 16 residues. Germline V gene lookup returns CDR1 SGHNT and CDR2 YYREEE (reference sequence). The CDR3 bases are TGTGCCAGCAGCTTCGTGGCAGGATTGGTGAACACTGAAGCTTTCTTT. Its protein product is CASSFVAGLVNTEAFF.

The chain recombines TRBV7-2 with TRBJ2-7; tentatively, D is TRBD1 (5 bases). This CDR3 is 14 amino acids long. The V gene lost 1 base and the J gene lost 2 bases, with 9 bases spanning the gap. CDR1 is SGHTA, CDR2 FQGNSA, per germline. The CDR3 here is CASSLDRQTYEQYF. CDR3 sequence (DNA): TGTGCCAGCAGCTTAGATAGACAGACCTACGAGCAGTACTTC. Full variable domain (rest looked up from reference TRBV7-2 and TRBJ2-7): GAGVSQSPSNKVTEKGKDVELRCDPISGHTALYWYRQSLGQGLEFLIYFQGNSAPDKSGLPSDRFSAERTGGSVSTLTIQRTQQEDSAVYLCASSLDRQTYEQYFGPGTRLTVT.

The chain couples TRBV30 to TRBJ1-2, with D possibly TRBD1 on 5 matching bases. Germline CDR1 reads GTSNPN; CDR2 reads SVGIG (reference sequence). The CDR3 runs to 12 residues. V was trimmed by 0 bases and J by 7 bases, leaving 9 bases between them. CDR3 bases: TGTGCCTGGAGTGTGGGGGGAGGTGGCTACACCTTC. Translating gives CAWSVGGGGYTF.

The chain combines TRBV5-1 with TRBJ2-3; D is possibly TRBD1 (6 bases). V lost 2 bases and J 3 bases, leaving 10 bases between the germline ends. Germline V gives CDR1 SGHRS, CDR2 YFSETQ. This CDR3 has 14 residues. CDR3 nucleotide sequence: TGCGCCAGCAGCTTAGGGGGATTGACAGATACGCAGTATTTT. Encoded protein: CASSLGGLTDTQYF.

The chain couples TRBV25-1 to TRBJ2-5, with TRBD1 identical over 8 bases. The V segment lost 6 bases and the J segment 2 bases; nucleotides outside the gene matches: 5. The CDR3 has 14 residues. From germline, CDR1 is MGHDK and CDR2 SYGVNS. The CDR3 here is CASRYGTGQETQYF. The CDR3 coding sequence is TGTGCCAGCAGATACGGGACAGGTCAAGAGACCCAGTACTTC.

The chain combines TRBV6-6 with TRBJ2-1; 13 bases agree with TRBD2. The CDR3 sequence is 16 residues long. Germline V gene sequence: CDR1 MNHNY, CDR2 SVGAGI (reference sequence). Trimming removed 8 bases from V and 5 bases from J; junction bases left unmatched: 9. The CDR3 sequence: CASGVGGLAGDNEQFF. CDR3 nucleotide sequence: TGTGCCAGCGGGGTGGGTGGACTAGCGGGAGACAATGAGCAGTTCTTC.

The chain carries TRBV6-6 and TRBJ1-1; D unclear. The CDR3 runs to 16 residues. CDR1 and CDR2 (germline): MNHNY, SVGAGI (reference sequence). The ends were cut back, 0 bases at V and 2 bases at J, with 13 bases in the middle. As DNA, the CDR3 is TGTGCCAGCAGTTACTCGGCTCTCAGAACAAACACTGAAGCTTTCTTT. It is translated as CASSYSALRTNTEAFF.

This clone was seen a single time. The chain employs TRBV9 and TRBJ2-7; D may be TRBD1 (5 bases). V was cut by 5 bases and J by 6 bases, with 21 bases left in between. CDR3 size: 15 residues. Germline lookup yields CDR1 SGDLS and CDR2 YYNGEE. The CDR3 region is CASSQVGQGLSEQYF. CDR3 DNA: TGTGCCAGCAGTCAGGTAGGGCAGGGATTAAGCGAGCAGTACTTC.

The CDR3 nucleotides read TGTGCCAGCAGCTTATATCGAGCGGGCCCCACAGATACGCAGTATTTT. Translation: CASSLYRAGPTDTQYF. The chain joins TRBV7-9 to TRBJ2-3; D possibly corresponds to TRBD2 (6 bases). Between the trimmed V and J ends, which lost 2 bases and 2 bases, there was a span of 14 bases. Germline loops: CDR1 SEHNR, CDR2 FQNEAQ (reference sequence). The CDR3 sequence is 16 residues long.

This chain joins TRBV5-1 and TRBJ2-7; 10 bases map to TRBD2. From germline, CDR1 is SGHRS and CDR2 YFSETQ. J gave up 2 bases and V 6 bases, and 5 bases lay outside the gene matches. This CDR3 has 14 residues. CDR3 DNA: TGCGCCAGCACCACTAGCGGGGTCCCCTACGAGCAGTACTTC. Its translation is CASTTSGVPYEQYF.

This clone has a single count. The rearrangement uses TRBV28 and TRBJ2-3, with TRBD1 matching over 8 bases. The V and J ends lost 5 bases and 1 base, in that order; junction bases with no gene match: 5. This CDR3 has 15 residues. Germline CDR1 reads MDHEN; CDR2 reads SYDVKM. In DNA form, the CDR3 reads TGTGCCAGCAGTCCCGGACAGGGCGGCACAGATACGCAGTATTTT. Translated, it gives CASSPGQGGTDTQYF.

The chain is built from TRBV25-1 and TRBJ2-3; 10 positions match TRBD2. This CDR3 spans 14 amino acids. V shed 7 bases and J 2 bases; nucleotides not matched to a gene: 3. Germline V gene data show CDR1 as MGHDK and CDR2 as SYGVNS. For the CDR3, the DNA is TGTGCCAGCACCACTAGCGGGGTCACAGATACGCAGTATTTT. It encodes CASTTSGVTDTQYF.

The V call is TRBV20-1, the J call TRBJ2-1; D is unclear. Germline V gene data show CDR1 as DFQATT and CDR2 as SNEGSKA (reference sequence). The CDR3 runs to 11 residues. V shed 6 bases and J shed 9 bases, with 12 bases lying between them. The DNA of the CDR3 is TGCAGTGCCCCGTCGTCACTTGAGCAGTTCTTC. This encodes CSAPSSLEQFF.

The CDR3 loop reads CASSDHPQGHGNTIYF. CDR3 nucleotides: TGTGCCAGCAGTGACCACCCTCAGGGGCATGGAAACACCATATATTTT. V is TRBV27 and J is TRBJ1-3; the D gene is possibly TRBD1 (6 bases). This CDR3 comprises 16 residues. Germline-derived CDR1 and CDR2 are MNHEY and SMNVEV (reference sequence). Trimming cost V 5 bases and J 3 bases, with 17 bases left between them.

V and J are TRBV28 and TRBJ2-1, with 8 bases matching TRBD2. CDR1 is MDHEN and CDR2 is SYDVKM in the germline V gene. The CDR3 extends over 15 amino acids. V lost 6 bases and J lost 5; bases outside the gene matches: 9. The CDR3 sequence: CASSLGLAGNNEQFF. The CDR3 nucleotides are TGTGCCAGCAGCCTAGGGCTAGCGGGTAACAATGAGCAGTTCTTC. Full variable domain (missing parts from reference TRBV28 and TRBJ2-1): DVKVTQSSRYLVKRTGEKVFLECVQDMDHENMFWYRQDPGLGLRLIYFSYDVKMKEKGDIPEGYSVSREKKERFSLILESASTNQTSMYLCASSLGLAGNNEQFFGPGTRLTVL.

V gene TRBV7-9 combines with J gene TRBJ1-5, with 7 bases matching TRBD1. In germline, CDR1 is SEHNR, CDR2 FQNEAQ (reference sequence). This CDR3 spans 17 amino acids. Trimming cost V 6 bases and J 0 bases; bases outside gene matches: 11. CDR3: CASSTGEHASSNQPQHF. The DNA for the CDR3 is TGTGCCAGCAGTACAGGGGAACATGCTTCTAGCAATCAGCCCCAGCATTTT.

The chain recombines TRBV9 with TRBJ2-7, with 8 bases that match TRBD2. The germline CDR1 and CDR2 sequences are SGDLS and YYNGEE. The CDR3 runs to 16 residues. J was trimmed by 3 bases and V by 0 bases; bases with no gene match: 8. CDR3 loop: CASSVAPGLGFYEQYF. The CDR3 region has the DNA TGTGCCAGCAGCGTAGCTCCGGGACTAGGTTTCTACGAGCAGTACTTC. Supplemented by reference TRBV9 and TRBJ2-7, the full variable domain reads DSGVTQTPKHLITATGQRVTLRCSPRSGDLSVYWYQQSLDQGLQFLIQYYNGEERAKGNILERFSAQQFPDLHSELNLSSLELGDSALYFCASSVAPGLGFYEQYFGPGTRLTVT.

The chain has TRBV7-9 and TRBJ2-1; 11 bases are shared with TRBD2. The J segment lost 4 bases and the V segment lost 6 bases, leaving 8 bases of the junction unmatched. The CDR3 is 16 residues long. Germline CDR1 SEHNR, CDR2 FQNEAQ (reference sequence). The CDR3 sequence is CASRNPGTSGYNEQFF. Written as DNA, the CDR3 is TGTGCCAGCAGAAACCCCGGGACTAGCGGTTACAATGAGCAGTTCTTC.

V is TRBV7-3 and J is TRBJ1-2, with TRBD1 identical over 8 bases. The junction had 7 bases not matched to a gene; V was cut back by 8 bases and J by 5 bases. Germline lookup yields CDR1 SGHTA and CDR2 FQGTGA. The CDR3 has 13 amino acids. CDR3 DNA: TGTGCCAGCGGCGCGGACAGGGAGTATGGCTACACCTTC. Its protein is CASGADREYGYTF.

The chain joins TRBV7-3 to TRBJ2-2; possibly TRBD1 for D (5 bases). CDR1 is SGHTA, CDR2 FQGTGA, per germline. The CDR3 is 16 residues long. Trimming shortened V by 2 bases and J by 2 bases, and 12 bases separated the two germline ends. In nucleotides, the CDR3 is TGTGCCAGCAGCTTACGCCCCGACAGCAACACCGGGGAGCTGTTTTTT. Amino acids: CASSLRPDSNTGELFF.

V is TRBV27 and J is TRBJ2-2; TRBD2 matches at 10 bases. CDR1 MNHEY and CDR2 SMNVEV come from the germline V gene (reference sequence). The V segment lost 11 bases and the J segment 6 bases; nucleotides outside the gene matches: 9. The CDR3 consists of 14 residues. CDR3 sequence (DNA): TGTGCCTCATTAACTAGCGGGACTGCCGGGGAGCTGTTTTTT. It is translated as CASLTSGTAGELFF.